One sample yielded the 14 T cell receptor beta chains listed below, sequenced in a study of blood T cell repertoires in COVID-19 (dated by TCRdb to 2019 to 2021). Libraries were built with the immunoSEQ multiplex PCR assay. Here the immuneACCESS table is served through TCRdb, limited to in-frame sequences with V and J called. Missing clones are a known gap in these copies; in checked studies unresolved V genes cover under half, and the rest lacks a known reason. The sample yields just over 300,000 clones; 85% to 90% were counted once. The ten largest clones take up 3.5% to 4.5% of the sample. Sequencing input: PBMCs or T cells enriched from blood (not recorded which). The receptors come from a man aged 30-40 years who had recovered from COVID-19.

In its sample, this clone was seen once. V and J are TRBV15 and TRBJ1-1; tentative D call: TRBD1 (6 bases). The CDR3 extends over 17 amino acids. The germline CDR1 and CDR2 sequences are LNHNV and YYDKDF (reference sequence). Trimming took 5 bases from V and 1 from J, leaving 20 bases between them. The CDR3 DNA reads as TGTGCCACCAGCGAGACAAGGGTTTTGGGGGCGAACACTGAAGCTTTCTTT. Its translation: CATSETRVLGANTEAFF.

This rearrangement joins TRBV28 to TRBJ2-4, with 7 bases aligning to TRBD1. V lost 5 bases to trimming and J lost 0 bases; unmatched junction nucleotides: 4. There are 15 residues in the CDR3. Germline lookup yields CDR1 MDHEN and CDR2 SYDVKM. The CDR3 loop is CASSPGTVAKNIQYF. The CDR3 nucleotides read TGTGCCAGCAGTCCCGGGACAGTAGCCAAAAACATTCAGTACTTC.

This sequence joins TRBV3-1 (or the pseudogene TRBV3-2) and TRBJ2-7, with D tentatively TRBD1 (5 bases). Germline CDR1 is LGHDT and CDR2 is YNNKEL (reference sequence). The ends were cut back, 3 bases at V and 6 bases at J, with 12 bases in the middle. The CDR3 is 13 amino acids. CDR3 in amino acids: CASSQSRGGEQYF. The CDR3 DNA reads as TGTGCCAGCAGCCAGTCAAGGGGTGGCGAGCAGTACTTC.

This clone was observed once. The V gene is TRBV11-2, the J gene TRBJ2-5, with unresolved D. Germline V lookup: CDR1 SGHAT, CDR2 FQNNGV. V was trimmed by 1 base and J by 5 bases, leaving 14 bases between them. CDR3 length: 15 residues. In DNA form, the CDR3 reads TGTGCCAGCAGCTTAGCCTACACAGTCCGGGAGACCCAGTACTTC. It encodes CASSLAYTVRETQYF.

The CDR3: CASSLVYSGGYTF. CDR3 nucleotide sequence: TGTGCCAGCAGTTTAGTGTATTCGGGGGGCTACACCTTC. V gene TRBV27 combines with J gene TRBJ1-2; D gene ambiguous. V shed 2 bases and J shed 8 bases, with 12 bases lying between them. This CDR3 has 13 residues. Germline values: CDR1 MNHEY, CDR2 SMNVEV (reference sequence).

CDR3: CATSRGGTAQAGTQYF. CDR3 bases: TGTGCCACCAGCAGAGGCGGGACAGCCCAAGCAGGGACCCAGTACTTC. The chain has TRBV15 and TRBJ2-5; D is possibly TRBD1 (7 bases). This CDR3 comprises 16 residues. Trimming left V 1 base short and J 7 bases short, with 19 bases between. In germline, CDR1 is LNHNV, CDR2 YYDKDF (reference sequence).

The gene calls are TRBV6-2 or TRBV6-3 and TRBJ2-5; 7 bases line up with TRBD2. The ends lost 2 bases at V and 4 bases at J; junction bases unmatched: 10. This CDR3 contains 16 residues. Germline V gene sequence: CDR1 MNHEY, CDR2 SVGEGT. The CDR3 spells CASSYGIAGDLETQYF. DNA of the CDR3: TGTGCCAGCAGTTACGGTATCGCGGGAGATTTAGAGACCCAGTACTTC.

In DNA, the CDR3 is TGTGCCAGCAGTCCCCGCGGGAGGGGCCCCCTCCACTTT. It codes for CASSPRGRGPLHF. This chain uses TRBV12-3 or TRBV12-4 with TRBJ1-6; possible D gene TRBD1, 5 bases. V was clipped by 5 bases and J by 13 bases, with 15 bases between them. The CDR3 contains 13 residues.

V is TRBV12-3 or TRBV12-4 and J is TRBJ1-5; D is possibly TRBD1 (5 bases). V was pared by 7 bases and J by 4 bases, with 11 bases between. This CDR3 region has 13 residues. The DNA for the CDR3 is TGTGCCAGCAATCGACAGTTTAATCAGCCCCAGCATTTT. The encoded protein is CASNRQFNQPQHF.

The rearrangement links TRBV5-3 to TRBJ1-6; TRBD1 agrees at 8 bases. TRBV5-3 qualifies as an ORF whose function is uncertain. Losses at the gene ends were 4 bases for V and 5 bases for J; bases not matched to a gene: 11. CDR3 size: 17 residues. CDR3: CARSNNRGMAHNSPLHF. DNA of the CDR3: TGTGCCAGAAGCAATAACAGGGGGATGGCGCATAATTCACCCCTCCACTTT.

CDR3 coding DNA: TGTGCCAGTAGTATGGCGCAGGGCGGACATGGCTACACCTTC. This translates into CASSMAQGGHGYTF. This rearrangement joins TRBV19 to TRBJ1-2; the D gene is possibly TRBD1 (5 bases). CDR3 length: 14 amino acids. The V end lost 3 bases, the J end lost 6 bases, and 14 bases lay between the germline ends. Germline V CDR1 and CDR2: LNHDA, SQIVND (reference sequence).

V gene TRBV3-1 (or the pseudogene TRBV3-2) combines with J gene TRBJ2-5; TRBD1 is a possible D gene (6 bases). The CDR3 runs 16 residues. The germline V gene encodes CDR1 LGHDT and CDR2 YNNKEL (reference sequence). Trimming stripped 5 bases from V and 2 bases from J, with 18 bases between. Here the CDR3 reads CASSGIFGTLQETQYF. CDR3 sequence (DNA): TGTGCCAGCAGCGGGATTTTCGGGACACTTCAAGAGACCCAGTACTTC.

This clone was seen only once. The chain recombines TRBV28 with TRBJ2-7, with 9 bases that match TRBD1. Germline V gene data show CDR1 as MDHEN and CDR2 as SYDVKM. The CDR3 runs to 15 residues. The V gene end was trimmed by 3 bases and the J gene end by 3 bases; junction bases not matched to a gene: 6. DNA of the CDR3: TGTGCCAGCAGTTTCCCGGGACAGGGCAACTACGAGCAGTACTTC. Its translation: CASSFPGQGNYEQYF.

The gene calls are TRBV18 and TRBJ1-1; D uncertain. CDR1 and CDR2 (germline): KGHSH, LQKENI. V was trimmed by 2 bases and J by 5 bases, leaving 15 bases between them. The CDR3 is 15 residues long. DNA for the CDR3: TGTGCCAGCTCACCAACCGTACGGGGAGAAACTGAAGCTTTCTTT. Residues: CASSPTVRGETEAFF. The complete variable domain, with remaining parts taken from reference TRBV18 and TRBJ1-1, reads NAGVMQNPRHLVRRRGQEARLRCSPMKGHSHVYWYRQLPEEGLKFMVYLQKENIIDESGMPKERFSAEFPKEGPSILRIQQVVRGDSAAYFCASSPTVRGETEAFFGQGTRLTVV.